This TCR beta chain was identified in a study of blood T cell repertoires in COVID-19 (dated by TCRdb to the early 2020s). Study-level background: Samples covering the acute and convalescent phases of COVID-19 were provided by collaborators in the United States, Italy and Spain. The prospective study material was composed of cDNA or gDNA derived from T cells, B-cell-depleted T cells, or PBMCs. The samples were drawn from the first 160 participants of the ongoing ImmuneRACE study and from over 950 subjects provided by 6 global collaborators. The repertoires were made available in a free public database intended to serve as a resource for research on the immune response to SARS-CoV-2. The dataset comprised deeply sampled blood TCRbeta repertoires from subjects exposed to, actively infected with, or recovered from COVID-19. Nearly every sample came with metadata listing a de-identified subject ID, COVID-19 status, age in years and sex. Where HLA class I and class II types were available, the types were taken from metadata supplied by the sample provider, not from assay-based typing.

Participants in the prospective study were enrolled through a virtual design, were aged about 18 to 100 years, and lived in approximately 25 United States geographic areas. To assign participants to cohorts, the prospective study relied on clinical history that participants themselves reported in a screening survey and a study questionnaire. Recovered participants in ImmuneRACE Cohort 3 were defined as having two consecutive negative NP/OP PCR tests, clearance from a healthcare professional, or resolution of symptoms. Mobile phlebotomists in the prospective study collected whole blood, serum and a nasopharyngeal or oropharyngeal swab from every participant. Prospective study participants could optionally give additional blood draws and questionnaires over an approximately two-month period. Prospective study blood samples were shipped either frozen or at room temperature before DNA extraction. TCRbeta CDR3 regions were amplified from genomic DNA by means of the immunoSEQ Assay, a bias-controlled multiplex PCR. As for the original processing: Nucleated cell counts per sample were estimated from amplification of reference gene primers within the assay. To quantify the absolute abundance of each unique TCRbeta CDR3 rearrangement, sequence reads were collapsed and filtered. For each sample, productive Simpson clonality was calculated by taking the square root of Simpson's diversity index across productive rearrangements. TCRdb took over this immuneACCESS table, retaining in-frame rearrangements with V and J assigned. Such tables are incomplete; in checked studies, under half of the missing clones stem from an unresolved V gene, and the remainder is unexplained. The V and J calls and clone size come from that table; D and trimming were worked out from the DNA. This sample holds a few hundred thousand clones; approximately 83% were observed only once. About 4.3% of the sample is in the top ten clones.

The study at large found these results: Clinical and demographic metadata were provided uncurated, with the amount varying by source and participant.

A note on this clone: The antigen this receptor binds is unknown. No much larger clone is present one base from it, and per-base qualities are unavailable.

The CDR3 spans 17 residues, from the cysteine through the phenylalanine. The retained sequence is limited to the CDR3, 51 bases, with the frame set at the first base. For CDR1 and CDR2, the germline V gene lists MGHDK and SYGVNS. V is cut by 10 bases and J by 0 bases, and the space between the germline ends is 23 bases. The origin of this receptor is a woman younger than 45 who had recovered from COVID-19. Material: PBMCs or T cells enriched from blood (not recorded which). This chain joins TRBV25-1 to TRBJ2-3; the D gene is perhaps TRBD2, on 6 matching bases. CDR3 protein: CATLSSQWGTSTDTQYF. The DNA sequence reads TGTGCCACCCTCTCCTCTCAGTGGGGGACTAGCACAGATACGCAGTATTTT. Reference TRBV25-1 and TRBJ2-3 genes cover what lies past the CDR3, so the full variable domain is EADIYQTPRYLVIGTGKKITLECSQTMGHDKMYWYQQDPGMELHLIHYSYGVNSTEKGDLSSESTVSRIRTEHFPLTLESARPSHTSQYLCATLSSQWGTSTDTQYFGPGTRLTVL.